Detailed here is one T cell receptor (beta chain). The record originates from a study of blood T cell repertoires in COVID-19. For the study at large: Sites in the United States, Italy and Spain provided acute and convalescent COVID-19 samples.

Study processing details: The assay estimated nucleated cells by amplifying reference gene primers. Clones were sequenced by immunoSEQ multiplex PCR, and TCRdb holds only the in-frame ones, with some missing. V, J and clone size are those of that table, while D and trimming were read from the DNA. The table includes 150,000 or so clones, around 87% detected once. This receptor was identified in an elderly man with acute or convalescent COVID-19. Sequenced sample: peripheral blood.

The CDR3 sequence: CASSGAGNNEQFF. CDR3 bases: TGCGCCAGCAGTGGGGCTGGCAACAATGAGCAGTTCTTC. The rearrangement joins TRBV10-2 to TRBJ2-1; D unclear. Trimming took off 4 bases at V and 5 bases at J, with 9 bases between the two ends. Germline V gene sequence: CDR1 WSHSY, CDR2 SAAADI. CDR3 length: 13 amino acids.